Listed here are 5 T cell receptor beta chains from one sample, sequenced in a study of CXCR3-negative and CXCR3-positive naive CD8 T cells. TRB cDNA was prepared as libraries by UMI-labeled 5' RACE. TCRdb re-called the 5' RACE reads; one entry per CDR3 protein, DNA not given. The sample totals 70,000 to 95,000 distinct CDR3 sequences. Sequences were obtained from naive CXCR3- CD8+ T cells from blood. The subset: CD45RO-CCR7+CD27+CD95- naive CD8+ T cells lacking CXCR3 (TNR3-). These receptors were taken from a human donor in good health. Some clones in this sample may be carry-over from other donors' samples.

The chain combines TRBV6-5 with TRBJ2-1; TCRdb's assignment of TRBD1 cannot be checked, as there is no DNA. This CDR3 spans 17 amino acids. CDR1 and CDR2 from the germline V gene are MNHEY and SVGAGI. The CDR3 region is CASSLLTGSSSYNEQFF.

This CDR3 is CSVEGIGEYGYTF. The V gene is TRBV29-1, the J gene TRBJ1-2. Germline V gives CDR1 SQVTM, CDR2 ANQGSEA. The CDR3 has 13 amino acids.

The chain recombines TRBV20-1 with TRBJ2-7; TCRdb's D gene call, TRBD1, goes unchecked for lack of DNA. Germline values: CDR1 DFQATT, CDR2 SNEGSKA (reference sequence). The CDR3 consists of 13 residues. CDR3: CSVPQAGTYEQYF.

V and J are TRBV5-3 and TRBJ2-1. TRBV5-3 is labeled an ORF, and its function is uncertain. The CDR3 has 14 residues. The CDR3 sequence is CARSFSVDLNEQFF.

The chain uses TRBV4-3 and TRBJ1-3; TCRdb selects TRBD1, and the lack of DNA leaves this call unchecked. Germline lookup yields CDR1 LGHNA and CDR2 YSLEER. The CDR3 is 16 residues long. The CDR3 here is CASSQDPRDSGNTIYF.